These 15 T cell receptor beta chains were all obtained from the same sample, sequenced in a study of PD-1 blockade in classical Hodgkin lymphoma. TCRdb's copy holds only in-frame clones and misses some; the assay was immunoSEQ multiplex PCR. Altogether roughly 30,000 clones are present, 81% being singletons, with the ten largest covering approximately 17%. Time point denoted: cycle 4 day 1 (C4D1), after 6 weeks of nivolumab. The patients all showed relapse after autologous stem cell transplantation, while their brentuximab vedotin exposure varied. Source: peripheral blood mononuclear cells (PBMCs), taken before the fourth cycle of nivolumab. These receptors were obtained from a human donor with classical Hodgkin lymphoma.

The chain employs TRBV6-4 and TRBJ2-6, with D hard to call. From germline, CDR1 is MRHNA and CDR2 SNTAGT. Trimming took off 0 bases at V and 0 bases at J, with 3 bases between the two ends. The CDR3 has 15 amino acids. The CDR3 loop reads CASSDSSSGANVLTF. CDR3 sequence (DNA): TGTGCCAGCAGTGACTCTAGCTCTGGGGCCAACGTCCTGACTTTC.

The J gene is TRBJ2-3, the V gene TRBV7-6; D gene uncertain. The CDR3 loop spans 14 amino acids. Trimming removed 5 bases from V and 4 bases from J, with 13 bases in between. The germline V gene has CDR1 SGHVS and CDR2 FNYEAQ. The CDR3 reads CASSARVGPDTQYF. CDR3 nucleotide sequence: TGTGCCAGCAGCGCCCGGGTAGGACCAGATACGCAGTATTTT.

The chain employs TRBV9 and TRBJ2-1; D uncertain. There are 15 residues in the CDR3. Trimming took 1 base from V and 0 from J, leaving 8 bases between them. The germline V gene has CDR1 SGDLS and CDR2 YYNGEE. The CDR3 DNA reads TGTGCCAGCAGCGTACAACAGAGCTCCTACAATGAGCAGTTCTTC. Its translation is CASSVQQSSYNEQFF.

V gene TRBV27 combines with J gene TRBJ1-5; possibly TRBD1 for D (5 bases). Germline-derived CDR1 and CDR2 are MNHEY and SMNVEV (reference sequence). The CDR3 runs 16 residues. Trimming stripped 2 bases from V and 5 bases from J, with 16 bases between. CDR3 nucleotides: TGTGCCAGCAGTTTAACGGGCGGGGGTCGCTATCAGCCCCAGCATTTT. This translates into CASSLTGGGRYQPQHF.

The rearrangement uses TRBV28 and TRBJ1-1, with a tentative D call TRBD1 (6 bases). CDR1 MDHEN and CDR2 SYDVKM come from the germline V gene. The CDR3 is 13 amino acids. V lost 6 bases and J 6 bases, leaving 14 bases between the germline ends. DNA for the CDR3: TGTGCCAGCAGCCGCGCAGGGGTGGCTGAAGCTTTCTTT. Its translation is CASSRAGVAEAFF.

The rearrangement links TRBV9 to TRBJ1-1; D may be TRBD1 (6 bases). The CDR3 sequence is 13 residues long. The germline CDR1 and CDR2 sequences are SGDLS and YYNGEE. The V gene lost 5 bases and the J gene lost 3 bases, with 11 bases spanning the gap. In DNA form, the CDR3 reads TGTGCCAGCAGGAACAGGGCAGACACTGAAGCTTTCTTT. Its translation is CASRNRADTEAFF.

The table lists this clone with a count of one. The chain employs TRBV11-3 and TRBJ1-5; D might be TRBD1 (6 bases). Germline CDR1 and CDR2: SGHNT and YENEEA. There are 18 residues in the CDR3. Trimming removed 7 bases at V and 0 bases at J, with 22 bases between. CDR3 in amino acids: CASTPPPAGVPSNQPQHF. CDR3 coding DNA: TGTGCCAGCACCCCCCCGCCGGCAGGGGTTCCTAGCAATCAGCCCCAGCATTTT. The full variable domain, with the rest looked up from reference TRBV11-3 and TRBJ1-5, is EAGVVQSPRYKIIEKKQPVAFWCNPISGHNTLYWYLQNLGQGPELLIRYENEEAVDDSQLPKDRFSAERLKGVDSTLKIQPAELGDSAVYLCASTPPPAGVPSNQPQHFGDGTRLSIL.

The chain links TRBV12-5 to TRBJ2-3; tentatively, D is TRBD2 (6 bases). This CDR3 contains 16 residues. CDR1 is LGHNT, CDR2 FRNRAP, per germline. V lost 0 bases to trimming and J lost 0 bases, with 10 bases between them. CDR3 coding DNA: TGTGCTAGTGGTTTGGTACTCCGGGGGAGCACAGATACGCAGTATTTT. Residues: CASGLVLRGSTDTQYF.

The chain is built from TRBV30 and TRBJ1-2; TRBD1 matches at 8 bases. The germline V gene encodes CDR1 GTSNPN and CDR2 SVGIG (reference sequence). The trim removed 4 bases at V and 1 base at J, leaving 11 bases unmatched. The CDR3 length is 16 residues. The CDR3 DNA reads as TGTGCCTGGATAAGGGGGGCAGGGGGCGTTAACTATGGCTACACCTTC. Translated, it gives CAWIRGAGGVNYGYTF.

The chain carries TRBV19 and TRBJ1-4; D call uncertain. The CDR3 runs to 15 residues. The germline V and J ends were trimmed by 6 bases and 7 bases, with 18 bases remaining between them. Germline CDR1 and CDR2: LNHDA and SQIVND (reference sequence). The CDR3 region is CASRLSGNAGEKLFF. The DNA of the CDR3 is TGTGCCAGTAGGTTATCCGGGAACGCCGGTGAAAAACTGTTTTTT.

The CDR3 region is CASSSDRAGEKLFF. As DNA, the CDR3 is TGTGCCAGCAGTTCGGACAGGGCAGGCGAAAAACTGTTTTTT. J is TRBJ1-4 and V is TRBV6-5; 8 bases match TRBD1. The CDR3 totals 14 residues. J was trimmed by 8 bases and V by 4 bases; bases with no gene match: 6. Germline V gene data show CDR1 as MNHEY and CDR2 as SVGAGI.

The CDR3 spells CASWTDTEAFF. In DNA form, the CDR3 reads TGTGCCAGTTGGACAGACACTGAAGCTTTCTTT. The J gene is TRBJ1-1, the V gene TRBV5-4; tentative D call: TRBD1 (6 bases). The V and J ends lost 8 bases and 3 bases respectively, with 8 bases between them. The CDR3 totals 11 residues. Germline CDR1 SGHNT, CDR2 YYREEE (reference sequence).

The chain joins TRBV2 to TRBJ2-1; D gene ambiguous. The CDR3 has 11 residues. Trimming removed 4 bases at V and 9 bases at J, with 7 bases between. Germline CDR1 and CDR2: SNHLY and FYNNEI. Here the CDR3 DNA reads TGTGCCAGCAGTGTGCTAGGTGAGCAGTTCTTC. Protein product: CASSVLGEQFF.

CDR3: CASSLMFGVAFF. The CDR3 bases are TGTGCCAGCAGTTTAATGTTCGGGGTCGCTTTCTTT. The chain couples TRBV28 to TRBJ1-1, with D unresolved. CDR3 length equals 12 residues. Germline CDR1 reads MDHEN; CDR2 reads SYDVKM. V was shortened by 2 bases and J by 11 bases, with 12 bases between the two germline ends.

This clone showed up just a few times. V usage is TRBV9 and J usage is TRBJ2-5; 9 nucleotides match TRBD1. The CDR3 is 16 amino acids. CDR1 and CDR2 (germline): SGDLS, YYNGEE. V was clipped by 4 bases and J by 2 bases; unmatched bases: 9. The CDR3: CASSKVTGGRQETQYF. In DNA form, the CDR3 reads TGTGCCAGCAGCAAAGTCACAGGGGGCAGACAAGAGACCCAGTACTTC.